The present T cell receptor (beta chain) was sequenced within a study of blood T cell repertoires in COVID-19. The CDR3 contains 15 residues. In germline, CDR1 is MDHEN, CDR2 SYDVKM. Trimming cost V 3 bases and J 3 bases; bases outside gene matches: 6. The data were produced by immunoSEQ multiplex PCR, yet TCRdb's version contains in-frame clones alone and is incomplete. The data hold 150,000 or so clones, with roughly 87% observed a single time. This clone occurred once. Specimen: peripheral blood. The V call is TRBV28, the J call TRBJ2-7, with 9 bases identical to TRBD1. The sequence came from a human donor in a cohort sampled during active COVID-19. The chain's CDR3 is CASSLAGTGFYEQYF. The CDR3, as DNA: TGTGCCAGCAGTTTGGCCGGGACAGGGTTCTACGAGCAGTACTTC.